A single sample is the source of the 14 T cell receptor beta chains below, sequenced in a study of OX40 agonist ivuxolimab in advanced cancers. The protocol was immunoSEQ multiplex PCR, while the TCRdb copy is restricted to in-frame clones and leaves out a portion. The sample consists of 15,000 to 20,000 clones, around four fifths of them appearing once. The sample in question was CD4+ or CD8+ T cells sorted from blood, obtained in a trial of the OX40 agonist ivuxolimab. All receptors derive from an adult with an advanced solid tumor such as melanoma, head and neck, liver or kidney cancer.

This clone occurred a few times. The chain links TRBV5-6 to TRBJ2-1; 12 bases fit TRBD2. Trimming took 7 bases from V and 4 from J; bases not matched to a gene: 3. The CDR3 totals 14 residues. Germline values: CDR1 SGHDT, CDR2 YYEEEE. The CDR3 region is CASLLAGGYNEQFF. CDR3 DNA sequence: TGTGCCAGCCTACTAGCGGGGGGTTACAATGAGCAGTTCTTC.

CDR3 amino acids: CASKMTGLYEQYF. CDR3 DNA: TGTGCCAGCAAAATGACAGGGCTCTACGAGCAGTACTTC. The genes are TRBV2 and TRBJ2-7; 7 bases fit TRBD1. V shed 7 bases, J shed 3 bases, and the junction held 6 bases outside the gene matches. Germline V gives CDR1 SNHLY, CDR2 FYNNEI. The CDR3 runs 13 residues.

This clone was seen a single time. J is TRBJ2-7 and V is TRBV9, with TRBD1 matching 8 bases. With 4 bases clipped from V and 4 bases from J, the junction kept 10 bases outside the gene matches. CDR1 SGDLS and CDR2 YYNGEE come from the germline V gene. CDR3 length: 15 amino acids. This chain's CDR3 is CASSPTGVFHYEQYF. The CDR3 coding sequence is TGTGCCAGCAGCCCGACAGGGGTGTTTCATTACGAGCAGTACTTC. Using reference TRBV9 and TRBJ2-7 for the parts outside the CDR3, the full variable domain is DSGVTQTPKHLITATGQRVTLRCSPRSGDLSVYWYQQSLDQGLQFLIQYYNGEERAKGNILERFSAQQFPDLHSELNLSSLELGDSALYFCASSPTGVFHYEQYFGPGTRLTVT.

This clone was recorded a few times. The CDR3 sequence: CASSTKPGGYYGYTF. The CDR3 region has the DNA TGTGCCAGCAGTACTAAGCCAGGGGGGTACTATGGCTACACCTTC. The chain joins TRBV6-1 to TRBJ1-2, with 7 bases lining up with TRBD1. Germline V gives CDR1 MNHNS, CDR2 SASEGT. The trim removed 5 bases at V and 3 bases at J, leaving 9 bases unmatched. CDR3 length: 15 amino acids.

This clone was found once. This chain uses TRBV11-2 with TRBJ1-6; TRBD1 might be the D (5 bases). The V end lost 3 bases, the J end lost 12 bases, and 18 bases lay between the germline ends. Germline CDR1 is SGHAT and CDR2 is FQNNGV. The CDR3 has 15 amino acids. The CDR3: CASSFTPGGLEPLHF. As DNA, the CDR3 is TGTGCCAGCAGCTTTACCCCGGGGGGGTTAGAACCCCTCCACTTT.

This sequence joins TRBV27 and TRBJ2-7, with 9 bases identical to TRBD1. The CDR3 covers 14 residues. Germline CDR1 MNHEY, CDR2 SMNVEV (reference sequence). Losses at the gene ends were 5 bases for V and 5 bases for J; bases not matched to a gene: 7. CDR3 bases: TGTGCCAGCAGTCCACGACAGGGGGTGAACGAGCAGTACTTC. It encodes CASSPRQGVNEQYF.

The J gene is TRBJ2-1, the V gene TRBV11-2; 8 nucleotides match TRBD1. J gave up 5 bases and V 5 bases, and 5 bases lay outside the gene matches. Germline V gives CDR1 SGHAT, CDR2 FQNNGV. The CDR3 contains 14 residues. The CDR3 DNA is TGTGCCAGCAGCCCTGGGACAGGCCACAATGAGCAGTTCTTC. This translates into CASSPGTGHNEQFF.

The V call is TRBV19, the J call TRBJ2-3, with 8 nucleotides matching TRBD1. V was pared by 5 bases and J by 0 bases, with 4 bases of the junction left unmatched. The CDR3 runs 15 residues. The germline gives CDR1 LNHDA, CDR2 SQIVND (reference sequence). CDR3 sequence reads: CASSETGDSTDTQYF. CDR3 bases: TGTGCCAGTAGTGAGACAGGGGATAGCACAGATACGCAGTATTTT.

The chain employs TRBV5-6 and TRBJ1-2; TRBD1 matches 9 bases. The CDR3 contains 14 residues. The V and J ends lost 4 bases and 3 bases, in that order; junction bases with no gene match: 4. Germline V gene data show CDR1 as SGHDT and CDR2 as YYEEEE. The CDR3 region is CASSPGTGHYGYTF. Here the CDR3 DNA reads TGTGCCAGCAGCCCCGGGACAGGGCACTATGGCTACACCTTC.

This clone came up once. The V gene is TRBV30, the J gene TRBJ1-5, with D unclear. Looked up from germline, CDR1 is GTSNPN and CDR2 is SVGIG (reference sequence). This CDR3 is built from 17 residues. Trimming removed 0 bases at V and 0 bases at J, with 15 bases between. The CDR3 is CAWSVGQATYSNQPQHF. For the CDR3, the DNA is TGTGCCTGGAGTGTAGGGCAGGCTACATATAGCAATCAGCCCCAGCATTTT.

This clone was picked up one time. The chain links TRBV2 to TRBJ2-1; the match to TRBD1 covers 9 bases. From germline, CDR1 is SNHLY and CDR2 FYNNEI. This CDR3 has 15 residues. Trimming removed 5 bases from V and 1 base from J; junction bases left unmatched: 3. CDR3 sequence reads: CASSRTGESYNEQFF. CDR3 coding DNA: TGTGCCAGCAGTAGGACAGGGGAATCCTACAATGAGCAGTTCTTC.

This clone has only a few counts. The CDR3 bases are TGCGCCAGCAGCCCCGGCGGGCCAAAATTAACTAATGAAAAACTGTTTTTT. It codes for CASSPGGPKLTNEKLFF. The chain is built from TRBV5-1 and TRBJ1-4, with D unresolved. CDR1 and CDR2 from the germline V gene are SGHRS and YFSETQ. V lost 4 bases to trimming and J lost 1 base, with 17 bases between them. The CDR3 sequence is 17 residues long. The full variable domain, completed using reference TRBV5-1 and TRBJ1-4, is KAGVTQTPRYLIKTRGQQVTLSCSPISGHRSVSWYQQTPGQGLQFLFEYFSETQRNKGNFPGRFSGRQFSNSRSEMNVSTLELGDSALYLCASSPGGPKLTNEKLFFGSGTQLSVL.

As DNA, the CDR3 is TGTGCCAGCAGTCCCATTGGGGACCAAGAGACCCAGTACTTC. It is translated as CASSPIGDQETQYF. The rearrangement uses TRBV2 and TRBJ2-5; D is unclear. Germline V gives CDR1 SNHLY, CDR2 FYNNEI. V dropped 5 bases and J dropped 0 bases, with 10 bases sitting between them. The CDR3 has 14 residues.

A single count supports this clone. V and J are TRBV15 and TRBJ2-1, with D perhaps TRBD1 or TRBD2 (5 bases each). The CDR3 runs to 15 residues. Germline CDR1 and CDR2: LNHNV and YYDKDF (reference sequence). V was shortened by 3 bases and J by 8 bases, with 17 bases between the two germline ends. The CDR3 DNA is TGTGCCACCAGCAGTCTCGACCGGGACCGAGATGAGCAGTTCTTC. This translates into CATSSLDRDRDEQFF.